This T cell receptor (beta chain) comes out of a study of response to subunit inactivated influenza vaccine. TCRdb reprocessed the RT-PCR reads with MiXCR, giving one entry per CDR3 protein. The sample holds approximately 530,000 distinct CDR3 sequences; about 7.6% are singletons and the top ten take around 13%. Study results and caveats: New T cells are recruited in small numbers by each seasonal influenza vaccination, according to the authors' suggestion.

Concerning this clonotype itself: The antigen remains unidentified.

Sequencing used PBMCs from blood, obtained less than 30 months after vaccination. This receptor was obtained from a man aged 50-75 years who received an inactivated influenza vaccine.

The CDR3 nucleotides read TGCAGTGCGAACCGGGACGTGAGCACAGATACGCAGTATTTT. Its translation is CSANRDVSTDTQYF. The V and J genes are TRBV20-1 and TRBJ2-3; the D call may be TRBD1 or TRBD2 (5 bases each). Trimming left V 6 bases short and J 0 bases short, with 13 bases between. This CDR3 comprises 14 residues. Per the germline V gene, CDR1 is DFQATT and CDR2 is SNEGSKA (reference sequence).